This passage covers 32 T cell receptor beta chains from one sample sequenced in a study of OX40 agonist ivuxolimab in advanced cancers. The assay was immunoSEQ multiplex PCR, and TCRdb's table has in-frame clones only and misses some. The profile shows tens of thousands of clones, roughly 77% of them singletons. The material sequenced was CD4+ or CD8+ T cells sorted from blood, taken in a trial of the OX40 agonist ivuxolimab. These receptors were taken from an adult with an advanced solid tumor such as melanoma, head and neck, liver or kidney cancer.

The chain employs TRBV5-4 and TRBJ2-1; 7 bases agree with TRBD2. This CDR3 region has 16 residues. The germline CDR1 and CDR2 sequences are SGHNT and YYREEE (reference sequence). V shed 2 bases, J shed 7 bases, and the junction held 12 bases outside the gene matches. In DNA, the CDR3 is TGTGCCAGCAGCTTACTTGGACTAGGGACTCGGAATGAGCAGTTCTTC. It codes for CASSLLGLGTRNEQFF. Full variable domain (missing parts from reference TRBV5-4 and TRBJ2-1): ETGVTQSPTHLIKTRGQQVTLRCSSQSGHNTVSWYQQALGQGPQFIFQYYREEENGRGNFPPRFSGLQFPNYSSELNVNALELDDSALYLCASSLLGLGTRNEQFFGPGTRLTVL.

V and J are TRBV2 and TRBJ1-1; 8 bases fit TRBD1. CDR1 and CDR2 (germline): SNHLY, FYNNEI. Germline trimming cut 8 bases from V and 6 bases from J; bases unmatched to any gene: 8. The CDR3 length is 13 residues. The CDR3 DNA reads TGTGCCAGCCAGGACAGGGAAGAAGCTGAAGCTTTCTTT. Its protein is CASQDREEAEAFF.

This chain uses TRBV4-1 with TRBJ2-5; the match to TRBD2 covers 7 bases. This CDR3 spans 13 amino acids. The J segment lost 3 bases and the V segment lost 6 bases, leaving 4 bases of the junction unmatched. The V gene's germline CDR1 is MGHRA and CDR2 YSYEKL. CDR3 DNA sequence: TGCGCCAGCAGAGTCGCGGGAGAAGAGACCCAGTACTTC. This encodes CASRVAGEETQYF.

V gene TRBV10-3 combines with J gene TRBJ1-1; D ambiguous. V dropped 2 bases and J dropped 6 bases, with 10 bases sitting between them. The CDR3 sequence is 13 residues long. Germline assignment: CDR1 ENHRY and CDR2 SYGVKD. This CDR3 is CAISEGFPPEAFF. The CDR3 DNA reads TGTGCCATCAGTGAGGGCTTCCCCCCTGAAGCTTTCTTT.

Only a few counts were recorded for this clone. This rearrangement joins TRBV6-1 to TRBJ1-5, with D uncertain. The CDR3 runs 11 residues. CDR1 is MNHNS, CDR2 SASEGT, per germline. The V end was cut by 6 bases, the J end by 9 bases, with 9 bases between. DNA of the CDR3: TGTGCCAGCAGCCGGAGTGCGCCCCAGCATTTT. It encodes CASSRSAPQHF.

The chain uses TRBV2 and TRBJ2-7; TRBD1 agrees at 9 bases. J gave up 0 bases and V 6 bases, and 3 bases lay outside the gene matches. Per the germline V gene, CDR1 is SNHLY and CDR2 is FYNNEI. CDR3 size: 14 residues. The CDR3 sequence: CASRGTGNSYEQYF. The CDR3 coding sequence is TGTGCCAGCAGAGGGACAGGGAACTCCTACGAGCAGTACTTC.

This sequence joins TRBV7-7 and TRBJ2-6, with D possibly called TRBD1 or TRBD2 (5 bases each). Germline V CDR1 and CDR2: SSHAT, FNYEAQ (reference sequence). The CDR3 has 19 amino acids. V was pared by 5 bases and J by 0 bases, with 20 bases between. CDR3 DNA sequence: TGTGCCAGCAGCGCAATATCGGGGCAGGAGCTCTCTGGGGCCAACGTCCTGACTTTC. It encodes CASSAISGQELSGANVLTF.

The rearrangement joins TRBV5-4 to TRBJ2-7; 10 nucleotides align to TRBD2. The CDR3 covers 16 residues. CDR1 is SGHNT, CDR2 YYREEE, per germline (reference sequence). V shed 0 bases, J shed 2 bases, and the junction held 5 bases outside the gene matches. CDR3 sequence reads: CASSLAPSGGAYEQYF. Written as DNA, the CDR3 is TGTGCCAGCAGCTTGGCCCCTAGCGGGGGTGCCTACGAGCAGTACTTC.

This rearrangement joins TRBV7-2 to TRBJ1-1; the match to TRBD1 covers 11 bases. The CDR3 has 16 amino acids. Trimming at V came to 5 bases and at J to 6 bases, leaving 11 bases not matched to a gene. Germline V gene data show CDR1 as SGHTA and CDR2 as FQGNSA. CDR3 sequence (DNA): TGTGCCAGCAGCACCCTCCCCGGACAGGGGGCGTCTGAAGCTTTCTTT. Encoded protein: CASSTLPGQGASEAFF.

This chain connects TRBV14 to TRBJ2-5; 12 bases agree with TRBD2. CDR3 size: 17 residues. V dropped 4 bases and J dropped 4; count of bases not matched to a gene: 10. Germline V lookup: CDR1 SGHDN, CDR2 FVKESK. The CDR3 DNA sequence: TGTGCCAGCAGCCTAAATCTAGCGGGAGGGAGGAGAGAGACCCAGTACTTC. This encodes CASSLNLAGGRRETQYF. The variable domain in full, with the rest retrieved from reference TRBV14 and TRBJ2-5, is EAGVTQFPSHSVIEKGQTVTLRCDPISGHDNLYWYRRVMGKEIKFLLHFVKESKQDESGMPNNRFLAERTGGTYSTLKVQPAELEDSGVYFCASSLNLAGGRRETQYFGPGTRLLVL.

The chain combines TRBV6-5 with TRBJ1-1; weak D call: TRBD1 (5 bases). This CDR3 has 11 amino acids. Between the trimmed V and J ends, which lost 6 bases and 11 bases, there was a span of 13 bases. Germline values: CDR1 MNHEY, CDR2 SVGAGI. In DNA, the CDR3 is TGTGCCAGCAGGAGGGACGCCGCGGCTTTCTTT. This gives the protein CASRRDAAAFF.

The gene calls are TRBV7-5 and TRBJ2-5; TRBD2 is the table's D call, not checked against the DNA. TRBV7-5 is shown as a pseudogene. The CDR3 is 17 amino acids. CDR3 residues: CARRVPSREKRGETQYF. The CDR3 region has the DNA TGTGCCAGAAGGGTGCCGTCGCGGGAGAAGCGCGGAGAGACCCAGTACTTC.

The genes are TRBV7-2 and TRBJ2-5; D unclear. The CDR3 consists of 13 residues. The germline V gene encodes CDR1 SGHTA and CDR2 FQGNSA. V was pared by 3 bases and J by 5 bases, with 10 bases between. CDR3 residues: CASSLAAGETQYF. The CDR3, as DNA: TGTGCCAGCAGCTTGGCCGCTGGTGAGACCCAGTACTTC.

This chain uses TRBV5-1 with TRBJ2-2; D perhaps matches TRBD1 (6 bases). The V and J ends lost 2 bases and 4 bases respectively, with 15 bases between them. The CDR3 is made up of 16 amino acids. The germline gives CDR1 SGHRS, CDR2 YFSETQ. The CDR3 sequence: CASSLRTERPTGELFF. For the CDR3, the DNA is TGCGCCAGCAGCTTAAGGACAGAGAGGCCCACCGGGGAGCTGTTTTTT.

This clone was recorded once. This chain joins TRBV27 and TRBJ1-4; maybe TRBD1 (5 bases). V shed 6 bases and J shed 3 bases, with 14 bases lying between them. The germline V gene has CDR1 MNHEY and CDR2 SMNVEV (reference sequence). This CDR3 contains 15 residues. The CDR3 protein is CASSRSGTANEKLFF. DNA of the CDR3: TGTGCCAGCAGCCGATCCGGGACGGCTAATGAAAAACTGTTTTTT.

The chain has TRBV7-2 and TRBJ2-1, with TRBD2 matching over 13 bases. The CDR3 length is 19 residues. Germline V gives CDR1 SGHTA, CDR2 FQGNSA. Trimming took 1 base from V and 8 from J; bases not matched to a gene: 14. The CDR3 region is CASSLDLLAGGAGVDEQFF. The CDR3 DNA reads as TGTGCCAGCAGCTTAGATCTACTAGCGGGAGGGGCTGGTGTGGATGAGCAGTTCTTC.

The V gene is TRBV6-1, the J gene TRBJ2-7, with 8 positions matching TRBD1. Germline V gene sequence: CDR1 MNHNS, CDR2 SASEGT. Germline trimming cut 5 bases from V and 6 bases from J; bases unmatched to any gene: 6. This CDR3 comprises 13 residues. Here the CDR3 reads CASSKGQGTEQYF. Written as DNA, the CDR3 is TGTGCCAGCAGTAAAGGACAGGGAACCGAGCAGTACTTC.

There are a few counts of this clone. V and J are TRBV5-6 and TRBJ2-3; D uncertain. V was cut by 0 bases and J by 5 bases, with 4 bases left in between. Germline V lookup: CDR1 SGHDT, CDR2 YYEEEE. The CDR3 length is 12 residues. CDR3 in amino acids: CASSLVGDTQYF. The CDR3 nucleotides read TGTGCCAGCAGCTTGGTGGGAGATACGCAGTATTTT. The full variable domain, in which reference TRBV5-6 and TRBJ2-3 provide the parts outside the CDR3, is DAGVTQSPTHLIKTRGQQVTLRCSPKSGHDTVSWYQQALGQGPQFIFQYYEEEERQRGNFPDRFSGHQFPNYSSELNVNALLLGDSALYLCASSLVGDTQYFGPGTRLTVL.

There are a few counts of this clone. The chain carries TRBV28 and TRBJ1-1; D not certain. V lost 2 bases and J 0 bases, leaving 13 bases between the germline ends. Germline CDR1 and CDR2: MDHEN and SYDVKM. The CDR3 runs 16 residues. The CDR3 loop is CASSLRVRPMNTEAFF. CDR3 bases: TGTGCCAGCAGTTTAAGGGTCAGGCCCATGAACACTGAAGCTTTCTTT.

The CDR3: CASSETGGITEAFF. CDR3 nucleotides: TGTGCCAGCAGTGAAACAGGGGGGATCACTGAAGCTTTCTTT. The chain couples TRBV6-1 to TRBJ1-1; TRBD1 matches at 8 bases. Per germline, CDR1 MNHNS and CDR2 SASEGT. The length of the CDR3 is 14 residues. J lost 4 bases, V lost 2 bases, and 3 bases had no gene match.

The chain carries TRBV5-1 and TRBJ2-5, with 7 bases fitting TRBD1. The CDR3 totals 14 residues. V dropped 7 bases and J dropped 5; count of bases not matched to a gene: 11. Per the germline V gene, CDR1 is SGHRS and CDR2 is YFSETQ. The CDR3 spells CASSSGRQGETQYF. CDR3 coding DNA: TGCGCCAGCTCTTCTGGCAGACAGGGCGAGACCCAGTACTTC.

The chain combines TRBV28 with TRBJ2-1; TRBD1 matches 9 bases. After removal of 7 bases from V and 8 bases from J, the junction contained 12 bases not matched to a gene. This CDR3 spans 15 amino acids. Germline-derived CDR1 and CDR2 are MDHEN and SYDVKM. The CDR3 reads CASKSSGTGRDEQFF. DNA of the CDR3: TGTGCCAGCAAAAGTTCCGGGACAGGGCGAGATGAGCAGTTCTTC.

There are a few counts of this clone. The rearrangement links TRBV18 to TRBJ1-2; unclear D gene. V gave up 1 base and J gave up 8 bases, with 11 bases separating them. Germline CDR1 and CDR2: KGHSH and LQKENI. CDR3 length equals 13 residues. The CDR3 sequence is CASSPLQDGGYTF. CDR3 DNA sequence: TGTGCCAGCTCACCACTCCAAGACGGGGGCTACACCTTC.

The V call is TRBV30, the J call TRBJ1-2; D gene ambiguous. The ends were cut back, 0 bases at V and 7 bases at J, with 12 bases in the middle. The CDR3 totals 13 residues. Germline V CDR1 and CDR2: GTSNPN, SVGIG (reference sequence). CDR3 in amino acids: CAWSVGRSTGYTF. Written as DNA, the CDR3 is TGTGCCTGGAGTGTAGGACGGTCCACTGGCTACACCTTC. The full variable domain, with the rest looked up from reference TRBV30 and TRBJ1-2, is SQTIHQWPATLVQPVGSPLSLECTVEGTSNPNLYWYRQAAGRGLQLLFYSVGIGQISSEVPQNLSASRPQDRQFILSSKKLLLSDSGFYLCAWSVGRSTGYTFGSGTRLTVV.

The CDR3 spells CASSIDESASGTDTQYF. The CDR3 DNA reads TGTGCCAGTAGTATAGATGAGTCGGCTAGCGGCACAGATACGCAGTATTTT. The chain has TRBV19 and TRBJ2-3; weak D call: TRBD2 (6 bases). Germline values: CDR1 LNHDA, CDR2 SQIVND (reference sequence). The CDR3 loop spans 17 amino acids. V was trimmed by 0 bases and J by 1 base, leaving 14 bases between them.

The chain couples TRBV29-1 to TRBJ1-5; 7 nucleotides agree with TRBD1. The trim removed 4 bases at V and 7 bases at J, leaving 10 bases unmatched. The CDR3 runs 14 residues. Germline V gene sequence: CDR1 SQVTM, CDR2 ANQGSEA. CDR3 bases: TGCAGCGTTGGAGGTGGAGGGGGCGAACAGCCCCAGCATTTT. Its translation: CSVGGGGGEQPQHF.

CDR3 in DNA: TGTGCCAGCAGCTTAGCGGAGGCTGCCGGCACAGATACGCAGTATTTT. Translated: CASSLAEAAGTDTQYF. This rearrangement joins TRBV7-6 to TRBJ2-3; D might be TRBD2 (5 bases). Trimming took off 0 bases at V and 1 base at J, with 11 bases between the two ends. Germline V gene data show CDR1 as SGHVS and CDR2 as FNYEAQ. The CDR3 is 16 amino acids.

In this sample, this clone turned up once. The rearrangement uses TRBV27 and TRBJ1-1; D remains unclear. Looked up from germline, CDR1 is MNHEY and CDR2 is SMNVEV (reference sequence). This CDR3 has 13 amino acids. The germline V and J ends were trimmed by 2 bases and 4 bases, with 8 bases remaining between them. DNA for the CDR3: TGTGCCAGCAGTTTAGCGCTGGGCACTGAAGCTTTCTTT. Its protein is CASSLALGTEAFF.

J is TRBJ2-5 and V is TRBV27, with 10 positions matching TRBD2. The CDR3 has 15 amino acids. Germline V gene sequence: CDR1 MNHEY, CDR2 SMNVEV (reference sequence). With 6 bases clipped from V and 7 bases from J, the junction kept 11 bases outside the gene matches. The CDR3, as DNA: TGTGCCAGCAGCGCACTAGCGGGATTGAAGGGGACCCAGTACTTC. It is translated as CASSALAGLKGTQYF.

This chain uses TRBV27 with TRBJ2-7, with 8 bases matching TRBD1. V was clipped by 3 bases and J by 2 bases; unmatched bases: 3. CDR3 length equals 14 residues. Germline CDR1 reads MNHEY; CDR2 reads SMNVEV (reference sequence). CDR3 protein: CASSFGQGTYEQYF. The CDR3 DNA reads as TGTGCCAGCAGTTTCGGACAGGGTACCTACGAGCAGTACTTC.

The chain recombines TRBV6-6 with TRBJ2-2; the D is unclear. Deletions cut 6 bases from V and 3 bases from J, with 8 bases between. This CDR3 comprises 13 residues. Germline-derived CDR1 and CDR2 are MNHNY and SVGAGI (reference sequence). The CDR3, as DNA: TGTGCCAGCAGCCGACTGGACACCGGGGAGCTGTTTTTT. This gives the protein CASSRLDTGELFF.

This chain links TRBV7-2 with TRBJ1-5; perhaps TRBD1 as D (5 bases). Germline V gene sequence: CDR1 SGHTA, CDR2 FQGNSA. V lost 1 base and J 8 bases, leaving 15 bases between the germline ends. This CDR3 is built from 15 residues. The CDR3: CASSLVSGTFEPQHF. In DNA, the CDR3 is TGTGCCAGCAGCTTAGTCTCCGGGACTTTTGAGCCCCAGCATTTT.